Below, one TCR beta chain is given with its context. Clones were sequenced by immunoSEQ multiplex PCR, and TCRdb holds only the in-frame ones, with some missing. The data contain 20,000 to 25,000 clones, 94% of them seen just once; the ten biggest clones take up about 3.7%. The time point was: newly diagnosed, previously untreated cHL patient sample. Comparison came from newly diagnosed, untreated classical Hodgkin lymphoma PBMCs. These data are taken from a study of PD-1 blockade in classical Hodgkin lymphoma. Germline lookup yields CDR1 GTSNPN and CDR2 SVGIG (reference sequence). This CDR3 is 11 amino acids long. Between the trimmed V and J ends, which lost 2 bases and 8 bases, there was a span of 9 bases.

The sequencing input was peripheral blood mononuclear cells (PBMCs). The TCR sequence derives from a human donor with classical Hodgkin lymphoma. The chain has TRBV30 and TRBJ1-1, with D possibly matching TRBD1 (5 bases). The CDR3 protein is CAWSLAGEAFF. Written as DNA, the CDR3 is TGTGCCTGGAGTTTAGCAGGGGAAGCTTTCTTT.